This entry describes one T cell receptor beta chain. Its antigen is currently unknown. Trimming cost V 2 bases and J 5 bases; bases outside gene matches: 5. This CDR3 comprises 14 residues. Germline CDR1 MNHNY, CDR2 SVGAGI (reference sequence). This sample is drawn from a study of T cell repertoires in aging, cancer and after chemotherapy. Study information: Six age groups, ranging from 30 or younger to 70 or older, included the donors. Patients with glioblastoma brain tumors were sampled before and after temozolomide-based therapy.

Multiplex touch-down PCR with TRB-A/B primers amplified rearranged V-D-J TRB sequences. TCRdb reanalysed the multiplex PCR reads using MiXCR and keeps one entry per CDR3 protein. The sample consists of about 3,000 distinct CDR3 sequences, about 20% of them appearing once. The template was genomic DNA from peripheral blood, not RNA. Study results and limitations: Untreated cancer patients had significantly lower blood TCR diversity than age-matched healthy donors.

The sample taken for sequencing was blood. This rearrangement joins TRBV6-6 to TRBJ2-5; 7 nucleotides match TRBD2. The source is a human donor with a solid tumor. CDR3 loop: CASSYPGGRETQYF. The DNA of the CDR3 is TGTGCCAGCAGTTACCCGGGGGGTCGGGAGACCCAGTACTTC.